The present entry profiles one TCR beta chain with its context. Its antigen is as yet unknown. Sequencing used immunoSEQ multiplex PCR; TCRdb keeps in-frame clones, though not all of them. The sample yields thousands of clones, almost 70% seen once. The data are from a study of the immune and genomic landscape of osteosarcoma. About the study: The cohort was enriched for poor-risk osteosarcoma. Study-level findings and limits: Limited clonal expansion was suggested by productive clonality averaging approximately 0.1, maximum approximately 0.3.

Trimming removed 1 base from V and 7 bases from J; junction bases left unmatched: 15. Germline values: CDR1 LGHNA, CDR2 YSLEER. This CDR3 spans 17 amino acids. Poor-prognosis osteosarcoma patients supplied post-treatment primary, local recurrence and metastasis tumor specimens. The clonotype comes from a human donor with osteosarcoma. This chain joins TRBV4-3 and TRBJ1-1; 7 bases align to TRBD1. Sequenced material: osteosarcoma tumor tissue from the lung. The CDR3 region is CASSQGCGGQTKLEAFF. The CDR3 DNA reads TGCGCCAGCAGCCAAGGATGCGGGGGACAGACAAAACTTGAAGCTTTCTTT.